The source of this T cell receptor (beta chain) is a study of Ad26.COV2.S vaccination and SARS-CoV-2 variants (dated by TCRdb to 2020 to 2023). Background for the entire study: Vaccine-arm donors came from COV1001, a multicentre, randomized, double-blind, placebo-controlled phase I-IIa trial of Ad26.COV2.S in healthy adults. Ad26.COV2.S was given intramuscularly at 5x10^10 or 1x10^11 viral particles, as a single shot or as two shots 56 days apart. TCRbeta repertoire sequencing was used to assess the specificity and breadth of SARS-CoV-2-reactive T cell receptors after Ad26.COV2.S vaccination. A total of around 32 samples were included in the TCR-sequenced set, comprising around 20 Ad26.COV2.S vaccine recipients, 5 placebo recipients and 8 SARS-CoV-2 convalescent individuals. Trial participants were randomized into five groups of five, in which low-dose or high-dose Ad26.COV2.S was given once or twice, or placebo was given on both occasions. Investigators did not know the trial group allocation while performing experiments and assessing outcomes. Overall study outcomes, separate from this receptor: The study lacked the statistical power to compare responses across vaccine doses or regimens. The authors noted that total T cell responses may have been underestimated by the TCR breadth and depth analyses. Vaccine and placebo recipients had comparable non-spike TCR breadth, which fits with the vaccine containing only spike. Spike-specific TCR breadth was higher in Ad26.COV2.S recipients than in placebo recipients (P = 0.0014). Substantial breadth of spike-specific CD8+ and CD4+ T cell responses was reported after vaccination.

The immunoSEQ Assay was the method used to sequence TCRbeta CDR3 regions. After extraction, genomic DNA underwent amplification by bias-controlled multiplex PCR, followed by high-throughput sequencing. Per the source publication's procedure: Collapsing and filtering of sequences were performed to quantify the absolute abundance of each unique TCRbeta CDR3 region. Usable DNA was measured by amplifying reference genes present in all nucleated cells, and TCRbeta template counts were normalized to that usable DNA to estimate T cell fraction. Repertoire TCRs were annotated as SARS-CoV-2-specific when V gene, CDR3 amino acid sequence and J gene were exactly matched to a known reactive TCR set. The reference SARS-CoV-2 TCR set came from MIRA and was filtered for enrichment in COVID-19-positive ImmuneCODE repertoires, removing public or cross-reactive TCRs. Based on the MIRA antigens, annotated TCRs were further analysed at the level of specific ORF or position within ORF. Breadth was defined as annotated unique rearrangements over total unique productive rearrangements; depth was the summed frequency of those rearrangements. Two-sided Wilcoxon rank-sum tests were applied when comparing TCR breadth between groups. In TCRdb, the immuneACCESS table is reduced to in-frame sequences with V and J assigned. These tables do not hold every clone; where another copy was compared, an unresolved V gene accounts for under half, and the others remain unexplained. Clonal size and the V and J genes are those of that table, whereas D and trimming came from the DNA. In this sample the table shows 300,000 to 450,000 clones, more than 75% of which occur a single time. 2.5% to 3.5% of the sample is held by the ten biggest clonotypes.

According to the study, the label for this sample's treatment or condition signals: some 20 received Ad26.COV2.S at low or high dose, single or two shots; several received placebo; per-sample allocation not given. For vaccine and placebo recipients, the sequenced repertoires came from samples collected on day 63 after the first injection. Between 29 July and 7 August 2020, Cohort 1b enrolled approximately 26 adults aged 18-55 years at one site in Boston, USA. Ad26.COV2.S was a replication-incompetent adenovirus type 26 vector expressing a prefusion-stabilized SARS-CoV-2 spike protein from the original Wuhan strain. Trimming at the junction amounts to 0 bases on V and 1 base on J, and the germline ends lie 9 bases apart. Counted from cysteine to phenylalanine, this CDR3 has 15 amino acids. The only DNA kept is the CDR3, 45 bases in frame from the first base. CDR1 and CDR2, per the germline V gene, are LGHNA and YSLEER.

On this clone: Its antigen remains unidentified. The input lacks base qualities; no much larger clone sits a single base away. The same CDR3 arises from other DNA sequences in this sample as well.

The chain uses TRBV4-3 and TRBJ2-5, with the D assignment possibly TRBD1 or TRBD2, given 5 matching bases for each. The sample here was peripheral blood, taken in a trial of Ad26.COV2.S vaccine versus placebo. The sequence derives from a person between 18 and 59 years old who received the Ad26.COV2.S COVID-19 vaccine or a placebo. In nucleotides, the sequence is TGCGCCAGCAGCCAAGAATTCGGGGCCCAAGAGACCCAGTACTTC. This translates into CASSQEFGAQETQYF.